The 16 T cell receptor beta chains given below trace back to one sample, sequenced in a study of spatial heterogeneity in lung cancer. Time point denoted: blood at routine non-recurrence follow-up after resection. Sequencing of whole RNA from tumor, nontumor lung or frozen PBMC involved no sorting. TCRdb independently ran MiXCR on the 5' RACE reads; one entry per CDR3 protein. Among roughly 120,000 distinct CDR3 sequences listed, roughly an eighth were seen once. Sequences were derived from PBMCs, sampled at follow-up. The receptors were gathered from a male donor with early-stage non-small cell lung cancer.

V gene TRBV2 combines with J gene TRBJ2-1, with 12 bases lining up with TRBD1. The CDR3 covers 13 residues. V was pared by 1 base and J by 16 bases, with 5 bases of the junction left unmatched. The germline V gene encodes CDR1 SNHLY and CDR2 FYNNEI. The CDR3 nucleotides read TGTGCCAGCAGTGAAGAGGGACAGGGGGCTAAATTCTTC. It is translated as CASSEEGQGAKFF.

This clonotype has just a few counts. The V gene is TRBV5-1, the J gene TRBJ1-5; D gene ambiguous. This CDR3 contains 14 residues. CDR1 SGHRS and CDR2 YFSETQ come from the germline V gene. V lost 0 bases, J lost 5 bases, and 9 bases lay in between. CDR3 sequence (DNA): TGCGCCAGCAGCTTGGAAGGGCGAGATCAGCCCCAGCATTTT. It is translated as CASSLEGRDQPQHF.

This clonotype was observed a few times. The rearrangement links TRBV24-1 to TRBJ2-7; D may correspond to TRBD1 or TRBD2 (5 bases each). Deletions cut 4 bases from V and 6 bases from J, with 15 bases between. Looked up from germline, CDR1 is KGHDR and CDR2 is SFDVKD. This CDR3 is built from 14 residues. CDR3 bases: TGTGCCACCAGTGAGGGACCTGTCTACTCCGAGCAGTACTTC. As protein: CATSEGPVYSEQYF.

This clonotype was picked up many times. The CDR3 DNA reads TGTGCCAGCAGTGGACAGGGCAGCACAGATACGCAGTATTTT. Its translation: CASSGQGSTDTQYF. The J gene is TRBJ2-3, the V gene TRBV6-2 or TRBV6-3; 8 positions match TRBD1. Unmatched junction bases numbered 1, after V lost 5 bases and J lost 0 bases. The CDR3 has 14 residues. Germline values: CDR1 MNHEY, CDR2 SVGEGT.

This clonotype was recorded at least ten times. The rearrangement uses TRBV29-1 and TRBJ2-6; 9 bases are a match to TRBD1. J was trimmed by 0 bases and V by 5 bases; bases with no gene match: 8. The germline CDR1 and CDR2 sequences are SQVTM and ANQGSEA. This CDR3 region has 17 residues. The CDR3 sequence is CSVSAGTGISGANVLTF. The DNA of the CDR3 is TGCAGCGTTTCCGCCGGGACAGGGATCTCTGGGGCCAACGTCCTGACTTTC.

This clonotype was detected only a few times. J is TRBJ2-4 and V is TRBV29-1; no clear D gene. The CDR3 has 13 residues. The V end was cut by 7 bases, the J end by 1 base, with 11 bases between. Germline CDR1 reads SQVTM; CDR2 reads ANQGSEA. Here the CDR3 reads CSATALAKNIQYF. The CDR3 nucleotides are TGCAGCGCCACGGCCCTTGCCAAAAACATTCAGTACTTC.

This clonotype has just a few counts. CDR3 DNA sequence: TGTGCCAGCAGTTTATCTGGGCAGGGCCCGGTCCAAGAGACCCAGTACTTC. Its translation is CASSLSGQGPVQETQYF. The chain employs TRBV28 and TRBJ2-5; TRBD1 is a possible D gene (5 bases). Germline V gene lookup returns CDR1 MDHEN and CDR2 SYDVKM. V was clipped by 1 base and J by 1 base, with 16 bases between them. The CDR3 runs 17 residues.

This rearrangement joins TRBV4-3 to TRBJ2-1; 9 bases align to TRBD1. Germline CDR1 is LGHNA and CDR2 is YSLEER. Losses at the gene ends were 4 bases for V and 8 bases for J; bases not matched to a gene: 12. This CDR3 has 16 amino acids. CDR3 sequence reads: CASSRKIRDRAHEQFF. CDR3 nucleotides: TGCGCCAGCAGCCGGAAAATCCGGGACAGGGCCCATGAGCAGTTCTTC.

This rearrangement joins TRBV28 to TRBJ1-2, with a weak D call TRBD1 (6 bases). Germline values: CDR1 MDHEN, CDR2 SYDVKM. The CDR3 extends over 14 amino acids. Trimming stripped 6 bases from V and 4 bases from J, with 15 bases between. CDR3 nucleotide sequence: TGTGCCAGCAGGCTACAGGGACGCGGCTATGGCTACACCTTC. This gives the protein CASRLQGRGYGYTF.

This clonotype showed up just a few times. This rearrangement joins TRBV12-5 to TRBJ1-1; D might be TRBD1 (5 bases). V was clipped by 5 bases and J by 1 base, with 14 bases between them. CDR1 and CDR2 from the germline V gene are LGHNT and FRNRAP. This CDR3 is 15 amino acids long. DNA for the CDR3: TGTGCTAGTGGTCTTCACCCCGGGGGGAACACTGAAGCTTTCTTT. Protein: CASGLHPGGNTEAFF.

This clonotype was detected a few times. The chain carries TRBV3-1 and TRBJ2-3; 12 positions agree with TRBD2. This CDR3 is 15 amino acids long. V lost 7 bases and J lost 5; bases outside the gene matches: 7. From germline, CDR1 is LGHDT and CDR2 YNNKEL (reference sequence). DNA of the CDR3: TGTGCCAGCACCCTAGCGGGGGGGCCGCAAGATACGCAGTATTTT. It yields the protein CASTLAGGPQDTQYF.

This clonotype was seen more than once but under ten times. The CDR3 loop reads CASSLRGGIRNEQFF. CDR3 DNA: TGTGCCAGCAGCTTACGGGGCGGGATCCGAAATGAGCAGTTCTTC. V usage is TRBV11-3 and J usage is TRBJ2-1; possible D gene TRBD2, 6 bases. From germline, CDR1 is SGHNT and CDR2 YENEEA. The CDR3 runs 15 residues. Trimming shortened V by 2 bases and J by 7 bases, and 15 bases separated the two germline ends.

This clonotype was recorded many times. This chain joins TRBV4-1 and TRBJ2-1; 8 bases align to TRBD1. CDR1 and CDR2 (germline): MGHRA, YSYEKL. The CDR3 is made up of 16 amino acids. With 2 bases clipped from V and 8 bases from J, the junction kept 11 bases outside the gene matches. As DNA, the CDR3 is TGCGCCAGCAGCCAACCAAGTGGACAGGGTCTCGATGAGCAGTTCTTC. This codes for CASSQPSGQGLDEQFF.

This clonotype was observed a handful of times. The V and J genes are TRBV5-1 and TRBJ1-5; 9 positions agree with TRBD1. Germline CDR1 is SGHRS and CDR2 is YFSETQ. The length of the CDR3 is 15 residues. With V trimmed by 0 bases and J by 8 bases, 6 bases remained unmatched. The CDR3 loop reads CASSLGGQGREPQHF. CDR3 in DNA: TGCGCCAGCAGCTTGGGGGGACAGGGAAGGGAGCCCCAGCATTTT.

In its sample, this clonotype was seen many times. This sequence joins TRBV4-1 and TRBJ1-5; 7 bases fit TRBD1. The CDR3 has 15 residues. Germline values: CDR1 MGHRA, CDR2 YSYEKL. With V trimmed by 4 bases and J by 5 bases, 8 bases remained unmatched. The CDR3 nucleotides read TGCGCCAGCAGCCTAAACCGGGACAGATATCAGCCCCAGCATTTT. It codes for CASSLNRDRYQPQHF.

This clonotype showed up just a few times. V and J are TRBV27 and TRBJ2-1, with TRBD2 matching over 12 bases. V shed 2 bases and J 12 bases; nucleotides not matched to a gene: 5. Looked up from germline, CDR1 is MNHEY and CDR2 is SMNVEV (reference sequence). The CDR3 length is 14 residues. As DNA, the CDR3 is TGTGCCAGCAGTTTAGTACTAGCGGGGGGACTGCAGTTCTTC. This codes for CASSLVLAGGLQFF.